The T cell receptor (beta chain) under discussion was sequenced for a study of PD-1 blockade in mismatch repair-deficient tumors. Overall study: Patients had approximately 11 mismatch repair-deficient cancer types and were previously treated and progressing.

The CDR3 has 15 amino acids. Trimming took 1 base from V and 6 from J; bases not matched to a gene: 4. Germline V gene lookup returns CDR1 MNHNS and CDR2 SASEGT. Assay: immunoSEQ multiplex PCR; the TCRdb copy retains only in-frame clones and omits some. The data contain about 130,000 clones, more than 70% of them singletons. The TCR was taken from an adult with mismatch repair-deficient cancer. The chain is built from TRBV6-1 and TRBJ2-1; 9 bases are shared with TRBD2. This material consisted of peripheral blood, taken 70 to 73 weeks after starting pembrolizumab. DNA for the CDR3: TGTGCCAGCAGTGAAGAGGCGGGAGGGATCAATGAGCAGTTCTTC. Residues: CASSEEAGGINEQFF.